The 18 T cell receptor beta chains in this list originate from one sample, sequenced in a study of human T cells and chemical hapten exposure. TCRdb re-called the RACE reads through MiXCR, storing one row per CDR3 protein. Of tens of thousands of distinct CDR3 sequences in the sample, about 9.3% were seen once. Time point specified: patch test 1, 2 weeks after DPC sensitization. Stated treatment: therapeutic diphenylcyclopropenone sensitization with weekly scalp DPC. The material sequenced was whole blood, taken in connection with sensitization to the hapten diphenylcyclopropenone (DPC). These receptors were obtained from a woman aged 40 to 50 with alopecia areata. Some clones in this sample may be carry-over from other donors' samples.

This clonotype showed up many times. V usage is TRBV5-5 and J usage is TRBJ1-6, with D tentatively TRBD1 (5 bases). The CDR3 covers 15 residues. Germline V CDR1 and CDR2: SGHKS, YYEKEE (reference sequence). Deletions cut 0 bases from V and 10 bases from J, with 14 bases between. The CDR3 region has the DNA TGTGCCAGCAGCTTGGACCAGGGCAGCCGATCACCCCTCCACTTT. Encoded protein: CASSLDQGSRSPLHF.

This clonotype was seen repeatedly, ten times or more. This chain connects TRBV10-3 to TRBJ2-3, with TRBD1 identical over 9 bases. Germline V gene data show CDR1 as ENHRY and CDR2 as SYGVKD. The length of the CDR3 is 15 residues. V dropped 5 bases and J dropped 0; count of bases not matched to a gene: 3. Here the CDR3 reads CAISRTGASTDTQYF. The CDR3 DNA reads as TGTGCCATCAGTCGGACAGGGGCTAGCACAGATACGCAGTATTTT.

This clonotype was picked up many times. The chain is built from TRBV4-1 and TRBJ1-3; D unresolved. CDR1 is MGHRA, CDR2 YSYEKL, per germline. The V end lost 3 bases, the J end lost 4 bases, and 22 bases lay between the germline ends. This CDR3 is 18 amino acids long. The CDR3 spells CASSHHLSRKKEGNTIYF. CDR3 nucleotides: TGCGCCAGCAGCCACCACTTAAGCCGAAAAAAAGAAGGAAACACCATATATTTT.

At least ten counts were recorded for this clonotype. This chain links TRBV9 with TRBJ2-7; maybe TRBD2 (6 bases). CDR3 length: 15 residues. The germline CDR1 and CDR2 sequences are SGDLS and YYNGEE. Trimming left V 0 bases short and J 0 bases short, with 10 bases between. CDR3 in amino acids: CASSVAAGTSYEQYF. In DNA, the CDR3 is TGTGCCAGCAGCGTAGCGGCGGGAACCTCCTACGAGCAGTACTTC.

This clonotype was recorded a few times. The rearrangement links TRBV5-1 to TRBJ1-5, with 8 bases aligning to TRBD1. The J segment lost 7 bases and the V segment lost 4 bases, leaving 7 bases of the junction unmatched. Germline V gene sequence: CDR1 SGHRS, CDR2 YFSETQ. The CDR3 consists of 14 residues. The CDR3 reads CASSVGQGDQPQHF. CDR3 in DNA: TGCGCCAGCAGCGTTGGACAGGGCGACCAGCCCCAGCATTTT.

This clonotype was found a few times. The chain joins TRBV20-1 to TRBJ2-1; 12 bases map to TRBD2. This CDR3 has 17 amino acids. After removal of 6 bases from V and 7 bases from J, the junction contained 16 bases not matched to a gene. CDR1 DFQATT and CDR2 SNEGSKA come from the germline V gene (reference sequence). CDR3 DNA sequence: TGCAGTGCGAGACTACTCGGCCCTAGCGGGGGGGTGAATGAGCAGTTCTTC. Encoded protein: CSARLLGPSGGVNEQFF.

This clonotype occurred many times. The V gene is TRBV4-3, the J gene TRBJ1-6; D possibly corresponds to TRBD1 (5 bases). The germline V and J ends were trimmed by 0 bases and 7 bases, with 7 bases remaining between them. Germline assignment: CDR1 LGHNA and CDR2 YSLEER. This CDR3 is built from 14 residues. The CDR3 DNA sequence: TGCGCCAGCAGCCAAGATAAGGGGAATTCACCCCTCCACTTT. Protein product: CASSQDKGNSPLHF.

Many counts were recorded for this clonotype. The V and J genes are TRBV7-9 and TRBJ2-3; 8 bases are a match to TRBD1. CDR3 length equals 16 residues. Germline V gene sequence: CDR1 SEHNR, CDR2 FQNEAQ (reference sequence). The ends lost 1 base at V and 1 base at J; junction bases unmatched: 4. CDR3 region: CASSLVRGQGTDTQYF. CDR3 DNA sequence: TGTGCCAGCAGCTTAGTCAGGGGGCAGGGCACAGATACGCAGTATTTT.

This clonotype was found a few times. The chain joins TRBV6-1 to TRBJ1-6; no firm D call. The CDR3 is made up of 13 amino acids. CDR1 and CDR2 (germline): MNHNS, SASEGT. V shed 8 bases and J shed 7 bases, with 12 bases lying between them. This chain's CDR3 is CASANVNNSPLHF. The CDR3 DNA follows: TGTGCCAGCGCAAACGTCAACAATTCACCCCTCCACTTT.

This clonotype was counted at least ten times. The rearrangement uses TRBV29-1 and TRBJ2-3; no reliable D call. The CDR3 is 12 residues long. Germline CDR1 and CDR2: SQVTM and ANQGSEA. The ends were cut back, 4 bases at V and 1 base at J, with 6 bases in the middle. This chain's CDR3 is CSVGLGTDTQYF. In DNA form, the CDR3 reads TGCAGCGTTGGGCTAGGCACAGATACGCAGTATTTT.

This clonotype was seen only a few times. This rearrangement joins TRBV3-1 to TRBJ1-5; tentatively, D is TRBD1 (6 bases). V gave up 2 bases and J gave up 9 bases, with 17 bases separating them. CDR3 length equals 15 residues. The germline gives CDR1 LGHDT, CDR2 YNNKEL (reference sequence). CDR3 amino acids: CASSQNPQGLGPQHF. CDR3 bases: TGTGCCAGCAGCCAAAATCCACAGGGCTTGGGGCCCCAGCATTTT.

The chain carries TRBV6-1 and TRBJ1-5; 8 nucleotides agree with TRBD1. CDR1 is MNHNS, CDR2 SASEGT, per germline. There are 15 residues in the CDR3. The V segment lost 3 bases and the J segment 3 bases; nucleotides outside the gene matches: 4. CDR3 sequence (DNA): TGTGCCAGCAGTGAGAGGCAGGGGGCCAATCAGCCCCAGCATTTT. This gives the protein CASSERQGANQPQHF.

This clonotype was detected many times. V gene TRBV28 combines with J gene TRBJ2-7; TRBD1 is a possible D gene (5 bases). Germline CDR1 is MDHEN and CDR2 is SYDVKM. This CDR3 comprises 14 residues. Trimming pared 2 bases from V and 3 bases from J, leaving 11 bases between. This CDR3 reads CASSLQGRFYEQYF. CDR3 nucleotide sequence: TGTGCCAGCAGTTTACAGGGCAGATTCTACGAGCAGTACTTC.

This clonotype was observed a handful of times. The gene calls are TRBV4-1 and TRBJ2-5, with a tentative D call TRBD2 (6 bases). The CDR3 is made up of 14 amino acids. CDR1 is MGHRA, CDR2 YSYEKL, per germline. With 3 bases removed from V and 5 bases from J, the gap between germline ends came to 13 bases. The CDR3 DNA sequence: TGCGCCAGCAGCCAGCACGGGACTCTGGAGACCCAGTACTTC. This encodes CASSQHGTLETQYF.

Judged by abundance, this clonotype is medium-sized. The CDR3 bases are TGCGCCAGCAGCTTGGTATCAGGGGGCGACGGCACAGATACGCAGTATTTT. This encodes CASSLVSGGDGTDTQYF. The genes are TRBV5-1 and TRBJ2-3; 8 bases match TRBD1. The V gene end was trimmed by 0 bases and the J gene end by 1 base; junction bases not matched to a gene: 7. Germline-derived CDR1 and CDR2 are SGHRS and YFSETQ. The CDR3 extends over 17 amino acids.

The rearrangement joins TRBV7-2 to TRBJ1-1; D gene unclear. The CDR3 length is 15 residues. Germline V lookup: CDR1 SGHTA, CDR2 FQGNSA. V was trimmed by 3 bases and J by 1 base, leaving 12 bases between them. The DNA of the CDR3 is TGTGCCAGCAGCTTTCGGGGTTCGGAGAACACTGAAGCTTTCTTT. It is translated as CASSFRGSENTEAFF.

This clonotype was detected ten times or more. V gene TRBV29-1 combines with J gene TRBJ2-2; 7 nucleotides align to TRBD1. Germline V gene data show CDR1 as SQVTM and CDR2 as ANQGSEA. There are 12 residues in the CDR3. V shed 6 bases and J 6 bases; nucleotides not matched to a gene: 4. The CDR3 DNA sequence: TGCAGCGTATACAGGGGCGCCGGGGAGCTGTTTTTT. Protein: CSVYRGAGELFF.

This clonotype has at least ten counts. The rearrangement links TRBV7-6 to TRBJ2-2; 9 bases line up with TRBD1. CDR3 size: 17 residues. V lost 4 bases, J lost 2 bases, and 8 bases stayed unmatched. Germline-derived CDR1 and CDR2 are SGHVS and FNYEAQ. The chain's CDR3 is CASSSSGQGGNTGELFF. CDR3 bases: TGTGCCAGCAGCTCTTCGGGACAGGGCGGTAACACCGGGGAGCTGTTTTTT.